A selection of T cell receptor beta chains follows, all from one sample in a study of blood T cell repertoires in COVID-19. TCRdb's table, derived via immunoSEQ multiplex PCR, lists solely in-frame clones and lacks some. Of 350,000 to 550,000 clones in the sample, 80% to 90% were seen once. Source material: PBMCs or T cells enriched from blood (not recorded which). The receptors stem from a man under 40 who had recovered from COVID-19. Both conserved end residues are part of each CDR3. Not every row has a clone size; where given, it reads once, few, many or a size class.

CDR3	V	J	size
CASSPSVPGQGLGTEAFF	TRBV18	TRBJ1-1	-
CASSLGQGVFTGELFF	TRBV5-1	TRBJ2-2	-
CASRTGHNSNQPQHF	TRBV27	TRBJ1-5	-
CASGKRAGGNEQYF	TRBV6-5	TRBJ2-7	-
CARLRDKNNYGYTF	TRBV28	TRBJ1-2	few
CATGELAGNTGELFF	TRBV2	TRBJ2-2	-
CSVEGQWAEAFF	TRBV29-1	TRBJ1-1	-
CASSLGLSSYNEQFF	TRBV11-3	TRBJ2-1	-
CASSLGQDYEQYF	TRBV27	TRBJ2-7	-
CASSPFLERGMSGTGELFF	TRBV27	TRBJ2-2	-
CASSAHSGSGTGELFF	TRBV7-2	TRBJ2-2	-
CASSFEAVNTQYF	TRBV12-3/TRBV12-4	TRBJ2-3	-
CASRSGGSGNTIYF	TRBV5-1	TRBJ1-3	-
CASRVPSGTGAYEQYF	TRBV28	TRBJ2-7	-
CASSLTGRDTEAFF	TRBV5-5	TRBJ1-1	-
CASSGTGTKRNEQFF	TRBV6-1	TRBJ2-1	-
CSVGGSIYEQYF	TRBV29-1	TRBJ2-7	-
CASSLTFGASGTGELFF	TRBV5-6	TRBJ2-2	once
CASSPPAGLAGYTF	TRBV19	TRBJ1-2	few
CASSSASGNTLGEQYF	TRBV27	TRBJ2-7	-